These 25 T cell receptor beta chains came from one sample sequenced in a study of blood T cells in healthy people across ages. A J-beta primer mix and a sample-barcoded 5' primer were used in a second PCR of roughly 6 to 12 cycles. TCRdb independently ran MiXCR on the 5' RACE reads; one entry per CDR3 protein. The sample has 1.2 million to 1.5 million distinct CDR3 sequences; around 59% are singletons. Specimen: blood. The origin of the receptors is a man between 18 and 29 years old in good health.

This clonotype was seen a handful of times. This chain connects TRBV6-1 to TRBJ2-5; tentatively, D is TRBD1 or TRBD2 (5 bases each). This CDR3 region has 15 residues. Trimming removed 4 bases at V and 3 bases at J, with 15 bases between. The germline CDR1 and CDR2 sequences are MNHNS and SASEGT. Written as DNA, the CDR3 is TGTGCCAGCAGTGGGGGGAAGGGTTGGGAAGAGACCCAGTACTTC. This sequence encodes CASSGGKGWEETQYF.

V and J are TRBV15 and TRBJ2-7; D may match TRBD1 or TRBD2 (5 bases each). V lost 4 bases to trimming and J lost 0 bases, with 19 bases between them. The CDR3 sequence is 17 residues long. Germline lookup yields CDR1 LNHNV and CDR2 YYDKDF (reference sequence). The CDR3 region is CATSTFIPRGPSYEQYF. The CDR3 nucleotides read TGTGCCACCAGCACGTTCATCCCCCGGGGCCCCTCCTACGAGCAGTACTTC.

The V gene is TRBV21-1, the J gene TRBJ2-3. TRBV21-1 counts as a pseudogene. The CDR3 is 12 residues long. The CDR3 here is CASSKSADTQYF. The CDR3 nucleotides are TGTGCCAGCAGCAAATCGGCAGATACGCAGTATTTT.

The chain employs TRBV29-1 and TRBJ1-2; 8 bases match TRBD1. The J segment lost 0 bases and the V segment lost 3 bases, leaving 15 bases of the junction unmatched. Germline loops: CDR1 SQVTM, CDR2 ANQGSEA. The CDR3 consists of 18 residues. The CDR3 loop reads CSVDLDRGSGPTNYGYTF. CDR3 coding DNA: TGCAGCGTTGACCTAGACAGGGGATCCGGTCCAACTAACTATGGCTACACCTTC.

V gene TRBV29-1 combines with J gene TRBJ2-4; D not resolved. TRBJ2-7 explains the end of the DNA better; the J call may be wrong. This CDR3 is 15 amino acids long. CDR1 and CDR2 from the germline V gene are SQVTM and ANQGSEA. The CDR3 bases are TGCAGCGTTGTTGGGGTTGTAAAGTATGACTACGAGCAGTACTTC. Translating it yields CSVVGVVKYDYEQYF.

The V call is TRBV6-2 or TRBV6-3, the J call TRBJ2-1; D uncertain. Looked up from germline, CDR1 is MNHEY and CDR2 is SVGEGT. The CDR3 totals 13 residues. With 2 bases removed from V and 5 bases from J, the gap between germline ends came to 7 bases. The CDR3 DNA reads as TGTGCCAGCAGTTACCCCCAAGACAATGAGCAGTTCTTC. The encoded protein is CASSYPQDNEQFF.

There are a few counts of this clonotype. This chain links TRBV29-1 with TRBJ2-7; 7 bases agree with TRBD1. Germline CDR1 is SQVTM and CDR2 is ANQGSEA. V was clipped by 6 bases and J by 2 bases; unmatched bases: 16. CDR3 size: 16 residues. The chain's CDR3 is CSVLGTALSPTYEQYF. In DNA form, the CDR3 reads TGCAGCGTACTCGGGACAGCCTTAAGCCCTACCTACGAGCAGTACTTC.

This chain connects TRBV20-1 to TRBJ2-1; D may correspond to TRBD1 or TRBD2 (5 bases each). The germline V gene has CDR1 DFQATT and CDR2 SNEGSKA (reference sequence). V was cut by 6 bases and J by 6 bases, with 18 bases left in between. CDR3 length: 14 residues. CDR3 region: CSAEAGTRLNEQFF. CDR3 nucleotide sequence: TGCAGTGCAGAGGCCGGGACGCGACTCAATGAGCAGTTCTTC.

The chain uses TRBV27 and TRBJ1-2, with a tentative D call TRBD1 (5 bases). The CDR3 sequence is 14 residues long. Trimming removed 5 bases at V and 4 bases at J, with 14 bases between. Germline CDR1 is MNHEY and CDR2 is SMNVEV (reference sequence). CDR3 sequence: CASSPTEHLYGYTF. DNA of the CDR3: TGTGCCAGCAGTCCGACAGAACACCTCTATGGCTACACCTTC.

The rearrangement joins TRBV5-5 to TRBJ2-2; D not resolved. V was shortened by 3 bases and J by 7 bases, with 13 bases between the two germline ends. The CDR3 is 14 residues long. Germline assignment: CDR1 SGHKS and CDR2 YYEKEE (reference sequence). CDR3 region: CASSSVRGGGELFF. CDR3 DNA sequence: TGTGCCAGCAGCTCTGTACGAGGTGGCGGGGAGCTGTTTTTT. Complete variable domain (other parts from reference TRBV5-5 and TRBJ2-2): DAGVTQSPTHLIKTRGQQVTLRCSPISGHKSVSWYQQVLGQGPQFIFQYYEKEERGRGNFPDRFSARQFPNYSSELNVNALLLGDSALYLCASSSVRGGGELFFGEGSRLTVL.

The J gene is TRBJ2-7, the V gene TRBV10-3; D is unclear. The closer fit of TRBJ2-5 to the DNA end suggests the J call may be wrong. CDR1 ENHRY and CDR2 SYGVKD come from the germline V gene. CDR3 size: 14 residues. In DNA form, the CDR3 reads TGTGCCATCAGTGAGCTTGGGTTGCGAGAGACCCAGTACTTC. Protein product: CAISELGLRETQYF.

J is TRBJ2-3 and V is TRBV15, with D perhaps matching TRBD2 (5 bases). Germline V gene lookup returns CDR1 LNHNV and CDR2 YYDKDF (reference sequence). This CDR3 is built from 15 residues. V gave up 0 bases and J gave up 1 base, with 8 bases separating them. The CDR3 coding sequence is TGTGCCACCAGCAGAGAGGGAGTCCGCACAGATACGCAGTATTTT. Its translation is CATSREGVRTDTQYF.

The table lists this clonotype with a count of one. The chain uses TRBV6-5 and TRBJ1-2; D may be TRBD1 (5 bases). The CDR3 covers 14 residues. V was pared by 10 bases and J by 3 bases, with 18 bases between. The germline V gene has CDR1 MNHEY and CDR2 SVGAGI. The CDR3 protein is CAISPGERDYGYTF. The CDR3 nucleotides read TGTGCCATTTCTCCGGGGGAGAGGGACTATGGCTACACCTTC.

This clonotype was seen more than once but under ten times. The CDR3 reads CASSKGTGDQPQHF. The CDR3 DNA reads as TGCGCCAGCAGCAAGGGGACAGGGGATCAGCCCCAGCATTTT. This chain connects TRBV5-1 to TRBJ1-5; TRBD1 matches 10 bases. Trimming at V came to 4 bases and at J to 5 bases, leaving 3 bases not matched to a gene. The CDR3 sequence is 14 residues long. Germline CDR1 reads SGHRS; CDR2 reads YFSETQ.

The chain combines TRBV12-3 or TRBV12-4 with TRBJ2-7, with TRBD1 matching 11 bases. J lost 7 bases, V lost 7 bases, and 9 bases had no gene match. CDR3 length equals 14 residues. The CDR3 DNA reads as TGTGCCAGCACCCCCGGACAGGGGGCGAGGGAGCAGTACTTC. Protein: CASTPGQGAREQYF.

The chain's CDR3 is CASSSRGQGRLNEQYF. The DNA for the CDR3 is TGTGCCAGCAGCTCCAGGGGACAGGGCCGCCTAAACGAGCAGTACTTC. The chain couples TRBV13 to TRBJ2-5; 9 nucleotides line up with TRBD1. The J call may be wrong; the DNA end is better matched by TRBJ2-7. Per germline, CDR1 PRHDT and CDR2 FYEKMQ (reference sequence). The CDR3 extends over 16 amino acids.

This rearrangement joins TRBV6-6 to TRBJ2-3; TRBD2 agrees at 9 bases. J was trimmed by 2 bases and V by 7 bases; bases with no gene match: 7. The CDR3 runs to 15 residues. CDR1 and CDR2 from the germline V gene are MNHNY and SVGAGI (reference sequence). The CDR3 DNA sequence: TGTGCCAGCACCGTGGCGGGGGGGACCACAGATACGCAGTATTTT. It is translated as CASTVAGGTTDTQYF.

This chain uses TRBV5-1 with TRBJ2-1, with 7 bases identical to TRBD2. The germline V gene has CDR1 SGHRS and CDR2 YFSETQ. Trimming cost V 4 bases and J 4 bases; bases outside gene matches: 8. The CDR3 spans 15 residues. CDR3 sequence: CASSPGLTPYNEQFF. The CDR3, as DNA: TGCGCCAGCAGCCCGGGACTAACCCCTTACAATGAGCAGTTCTTC.

In its sample, this clonotype was seen a few times. The chain is built from TRBV6-2 or TRBV6-3 and TRBJ1-1; TRBD1 matches 7 bases. V shed 8 bases and J 7 bases; nucleotides not matched to a gene: 7. Germline values: CDR1 MNHEY, CDR2 SVGEGT. The CDR3 is 12 residues long. In DNA, the CDR3 is TGTGCCAGCCCCAGGGACAGTTATGAAGCTTTCTTT. Amino acid sequence: CASPRDSYEAFF.

This clonotype was detected only a few times. The chain has TRBV12-3 or TRBV12-4 and TRBJ2-7, with D possibly being TRBD1 (6 bases). Trimming pared 9 bases from V and 4 bases from J, leaving 13 bases between. The CDR3 is 12 amino acids. The CDR3 reads CASRQDRYEQYF. The CDR3 DNA reads as TGTGCCAGTAGACAGGATAGGTACGAGCAGTACTTC.

The CDR3 spells CASGVGQETQYF. The CDR3 DNA reads TGTGCCAGCGGGGTCGGGCAAGAGACCCAGTACTTC. The chain employs TRBV6-6 and TRBJ2-5; unclear D gene. Trimming pared 8 bases from V and 2 bases from J, leaving 9 bases between. The CDR3 spans 12 residues. Germline-derived CDR1 and CDR2 are MNHNY and SVGAGI (reference sequence).

The V gene is TRBV20-1, the J gene TRBJ1-2, with TRBD1 as a possible D gene (6 bases). V lost 6 bases to trimming and J lost 8 bases, with 22 bases between them. Per germline, CDR1 DFQATT and CDR2 SNEGSKA (reference sequence). This CDR3 comprises 14 residues. The CDR3 sequence: CSASSDRLRRGYTF. CDR3 bases: TGCAGTGCCTCCTCCGACAGGCTGAGGCGGGGCTACACCTTC.

This rearrangement joins TRBV18 to TRBJ2-5; D not resolved. V was shortened by 3 bases and J by 2 bases, with 10 bases between the two germline ends. This CDR3 spans 14 amino acids. Germline values: CDR1 KGHSH, CDR2 LQKENI. CDR3 DNA: TGTGCCAGCTCACCTCAACAGTTACAAGAGACCCAGTACTTC. It translates to CASSPQQLQETQYF.

There are many counts of this clonotype. The rearrangement joins TRBV20-1 to TRBJ2-1; 8 bases agree with TRBD1. Germline lookup yields CDR1 DFQATT and CDR2 SNEGSKA (reference sequence). The CDR3 is 15 residues long. The CDR3 sequence: CSPRTDRGHYNEQFF. In DNA, the CDR3 is TGCAGCCCTAGGACCGACAGGGGACACTACAATGAGCAGTTCTTC.

This clonotype was observed many times. The chain is built from TRBV29-1 and TRBJ2-7; perhaps TRBD1 as D (6 bases). The V gene's germline CDR1 is SQVTM and CDR2 ANQGSEA. This CDR3 contains 12 residues. V shed 6 bases and J shed 2 bases, with 11 bases lying between them. The chain's CDR3 is CSVRDTPYEQYF. The CDR3 DNA reads as TGCAGCGTGAGGGACACCCCCTACGAGCAGTACTTC.